This T cell receptor (beta chain) was observed in a study of blood T cell repertoires in COVID-19. Study at large: COVID-19 samples collected from the United States, Italy and Spain covered acute and convalescent phases.

Repertoires were generated with immunoSEQ multiplex PCR, while TCRdb's copy carries only in-frame clones and drops some. The table includes 310,000 or so clones, 83% detected once. Per the germline V gene, CDR1 is MGHRA and CDR2 is YSYEKL. V was pared by 8 bases and J by 7 bases, with 7 bases of the junction left unmatched. The CDR3 totals 15 residues. The chain employs TRBV4-1 and TRBJ2-1, with 14 bases lining up with TRBD2. Source material: peripheral blood. The TCR comes from a woman in her forties or fifties with acute or convalescent COVID-19. CDR3 sequence reads: CASGWTSGGINEQFF. In nucleotides, the CDR3 is TGCGCCAGCGGCTGGACTAGCGGGGGGATAAATGAGCAGTTCTTC.